The rows below give T cell receptor beta chains drawn from one sample of a study of T cell responses to AZD1222 COVID-19 vaccine. The data were produced by immunoSEQ multiplex PCR, yet TCRdb's version contains in-frame clones alone and is incomplete. This sample yields 65,000 to 85,000 clones, of which approximately 81% are seen a single time; less than 25% belongs to the top ten. The sequencing here drew on peripheral blood, taken on day 0 of AZD1222 vaccination. These receptors were taken from an adult in good health. Both conserved end residues are part of each CDR3. A D gene is named only where the DNA matches it firmly. Some rows mark clone size as missing; the rest say once, few, many or name a class of expanded clone.

clone_size	j_call	d_call	cdr3_length	v_call	cdr3_nt	cdr3_aa
once	TRBJ1-2	.	12	TRBV28	TGTGCCAGCTTAACGGTTAACTATGGCTACACCTTC	CASLTVNYGYTF
once	TRBJ2-1	TRBD1	13	TRBV5-1	TGCGCCAGCAGCCCGGGGACAGCCAATGAGCAGTTCTTC	CASSPGTANEQFF
.	TRBJ1-3	.	14	TRBV10-1	TGCGCCAGCAGTGACGGGAGCTCTGGAAACACCATATATTTT	CASSDGSSGNTIYF
.	TRBJ2-1	TRBD2	15	TRBV3-1/TRBV3-2	TGTGCCAGCAGCCACAGCGGCAGCGGGGGGGATGAGCAGTTCTTC	CASSHSGSGGDEQFF
.	TRBJ1-2	.	14	TRBV19	TGTGCCAGTAGTCCGTCGCCGTGGATCTATGGCTACACCTTC	CASSPSPWIYGYTF
.	TRBJ2-6	.	14	TRBV28	TGTGCCTCGGGCACCCGCTCTGGGGCCAACGTCCTGACTTTC	CASGTRSGANVLTF
.	TRBJ2-3	TRBD1	14	TRBV6-5	TGTGCCAGCAGTTACTTGGACAGGGGAGATACGCAGTATTTT	CASSYLDRGDTQYF
.	TRBJ1-5	.	14	TRBV13	TGTGCCAGCAGCTTATTGGGGGGGAGCCAGCCCCAGCATTTT	CASSLLGGSQPQHF
.	TRBJ1-4	.	13	TRBV19	TGTGCCAGTAATGACGGGGGCGGTGAAAAACTGTTTTTT	CASNDGGGEKLFF
.	TRBJ1-2	.	16	TRBV28	TGTGCCAGCAAACCGGGACACCTATCTACTAACTATGGCTACACCTTC	CASKPGHLSTNYGYTF
.	TRBJ1-2	TRBD1	13	TRBV28	TGTGCCAGCGGGACAGGAGCTAACTATGGCTACACCTTC	CASGTGANYGYTF
medium-sized	TRBJ2-7	.	14	TRBV6-5	TGTGCCAGCAGTTATGGGGGCTCGGGATACGAGCAGTACTTC	CASSYGGSGYEQYF
.	TRBJ2-3	TRBD1	16	TRBV11-3	TGTGCCAGCAGCCCGGGGGGACAGGGTAAAGGAGATACGCAGTATTTT	CASSPGGQGKGDTQYF
.	TRBJ2-1	.	14	TRBV9	TGTGCCAGCAGCGTAGATATGGTTCCCAATGAGCAGTTCTTC	CASSVDMVPNEQFF
.	TRBJ1-6	.	15	TRBV27	TGTGCCAGCAGCCAAGGACGGGAGGCTAATTCACCCCTCCACTTT	CASSQGREANSPLHF
.	TRBJ2-4	TRBD1	14	TRBV28	TGTGCCAGCAGCTCGGACAGGGCCAAAAACATTCAGTACTTC	CASSSDRAKNIQYF
.	TRBJ1-3	.	14	TRBV5-1	TGCGCCAGCAGCTCTGCAGGGGTTGGAAACACCATATATTTT	CASSSAGVGNTIYF
once	TRBJ2-7	TRBD2	18	TRBV25-1	TGTGCCAGCAGTGTAGGACTAGCGGGAGGAGGGAACCCCTACGAGCAGTACTTC	CASSVGLAGGGNPYEQYF
.	TRBJ2-1	TRBD2	15	TRBV11-1	TGTGCCAGCAGCAGACGGGCTAGCGGGGGGGATGAGCAGTTCTTC	CASSRRASGGDEQFF
.	TRBJ1-3	TRBD1	14	TRBV5-1	TGCGCCAGCAGCAAAGACAGGGGGAGAGACACCATATATTTT	CASSKDRGRDTIYF
.	TRBJ2-5	.	15	TRBV6-5	TGTGCCAGCAGTTACCCTACGACCCAGCAAGAGACCCAGTACTTC	CASSYPTTQQETQYF
.	TRBJ2-3	.	14	TRBV13	TGTGCCAGCAGCTCAAGAGGGGTTTCAGATACGCAGTATTTT	CASSSRGVSDTQYF
few	TRBJ2-2	.	14	TRBV28	TGTGCCAGCAGCCAACGGGGGCGGACCGGGGAGCTGTTTTTT	CASSQRGRTGELFF
.	TRBJ1-1	.	14	TRBV14	TGTGCCAGCAGCCATCTCCCAGGGAACACTGAAGCTTTCTTT	CASSHLPGNTEAFF
.	TRBJ1-3	.	14	TRBV28	TGTGCCAGCAGTTTGGCAGGGGTTGAGCACACCATATATTTT	CASSLAGVEHTIYF
.	TRBJ1-5	TRBD1	19	TRBV4-2	TGTGCCAGCAGCCAAGACCGAAACGACAGGGGCAATGGCAATCAGCCCCAGCATTTT	CASSQDRNDRGNGNQPQHF
.	TRBJ1-2	.	14	TRBV9	TGTGCCAGCAGCGTAGGAAGTGAGGGTTATGGCTACACCTTC	CASSVGSEGYGYTF
.	TRBJ1-2	TRBD1	13	TRBV3-1/TRBV3-2	TGTGCCAGCAGCCCTGGGACAGTGGGTGGCTACACCTTC	CASSPGTVGGYTF
.	TRBJ1-1	TRBD1	14	TRBV19	TGTGCCAGTCGCGGACAGGGAGGCAGCACTGAAGCTTTCTTT	CASRGQGGSTEAFF
.	TRBJ1-2	TRBD1	16	TRBV7-9	TGTGCCAGCAGTTCTCCTGGCAGGCAGGGGGCGAGTGGCTACACCTTC	CASSSPGRQGASGYTF